One sample yielded the 9 T cell receptor beta chains listed below, sequenced in a study of T cell responses to AZD1222 COVID-19 vaccine. TCRdb keeps only in-frame clones here, not all; method: immunoSEQ multiplex PCR. The table lists around 160,000 clones, around 88% of them singletons. The input for sequencing was peripheral blood, taken on day 0 of AZD1222 vaccination. Source of these receptors: an adult in good health.

This clone was found a few times. The chain joins TRBV19 to TRBJ2-7; D gene unclear. The CDR3 runs 11 residues. Per the germline V gene, CDR1 is LNHDA and CDR2 is SQIVND (reference sequence). Trimming shortened V by 3 bases and J by 3 bases, and 3 bases separated the two germline ends. Here the CDR3 reads CASSMGYEQYF. CDR3 DNA sequence: TGTGCCAGTAGTATGGGCTACGAGCAGTACTTC.

The chain couples TRBV4-2 to TRBJ2-5; 7 bases agree with TRBD1. J lost 0 bases, V lost 2 bases, and 6 bases had no gene match. This CDR3 comprises 16 residues. The germline CDR1 and CDR2 sequences are LGHNA and YNFKEQ. This CDR3 is CASSQPPGTDQETQYF. DNA for the CDR3: TGTGCCAGCAGCCAACCTCCCGGGACAGACCAAGAGACCCAGTACTTC.

This clone has only one observation. The genes are TRBV19 and TRBJ2-1, with a tentative D call TRBD2 (7 bases). Per the germline V gene, CDR1 is LNHDA and CDR2 is SQIVND (reference sequence). The CDR3 has 15 residues. The ends were cut back, 3 bases at V and 7 bases at J, with 16 bases in the middle. CDR3 DNA: TGTGCCAGTAGTATTGGGGGGGCCAACCCGAATGAGCAGTTCTTC. This translates into CASSIGGANPNEQFF.

The V gene is TRBV9, the J gene TRBJ2-1; no reliable D call. Trimming cost V 4 bases and J 10 bases, with 12 bases left between them. The CDR3 totals 12 residues. CDR1 and CDR2 from the germline V gene are SGDLS and YYNGEE. DNA of the CDR3: TGTGCCAGCAGCCTGCACGAAGCCGAGCAGTTCTTC. Amino acids: CASSLHEAEQFF.

This clone was seen a few times. J is TRBJ1-5 and V is TRBV7-2; D gene ambiguous. The CDR3 contains 14 residues. Per the germline V gene, CDR1 is SGHTA and CDR2 is FQGNSA. V was trimmed by 1 base and J by 10 bases, leaving 14 bases between them. CDR3: CASSLVSLGRPQHF. The CDR3 DNA sequence: TGTGCCAGCAGCTTAGTGTCTCTCGGGCGACCCCAGCATTTT.

The chain links TRBV2 to TRBJ1-2; D is undetermined. The ends were cut back, 6 bases at V and 4 bases at J, with 12 bases in the middle. CDR3 length: 13 amino acids. Germline-derived CDR1 and CDR2 are SNHLY and FYNNEI. CDR3 sequence: CASRMGGSYGYTF. The CDR3 nucleotides are TGTGCCAGCAGGATGGGAGGGAGCTATGGCTACACCTTC.

The chain joins TRBV28 to TRBJ1-2, with TRBD1 matching 8 bases. This CDR3 has 14 residues. V lost 2 bases, J lost 7 bases, and 6 bases stayed unmatched. CDR1 is MDHEN and CDR2 is SYDVKM in the germline V gene. In DNA, the CDR3 is TGTGCCAGCAGTTTACCGGGACAGGCGTTTGGCTACACCTTC. Its protein is CASSLPGQAFGYTF.

CDR3 in DNA: TGTGCCAGCTCACCGGCAGGAAACACCGGGGAGCTGTTTTTT. Translated, it gives CASSPAGNTGELFF. The V call is TRBV18, the J call TRBJ2-2; D is undetermined. V dropped 3 bases and J dropped 2 bases, with 7 bases sitting between them. Germline CDR1 reads KGHSH; CDR2 reads LQKENI. There are 14 residues in the CDR3. The complete variable domain, with remaining parts taken from reference TRBV18 and TRBJ2-2, reads NAGVMQNPRHLVRRRGQEARLRCSPMKGHSHVYWYRQLPEEGLKFMVYLQKENIIDESGMPKERFSAEFPKEGPSILRIQQVVRGDSAAYFCASSPAGNTGELFFGEGSRLTVL.

The V and J genes are TRBV11-2 and TRBJ1-2; D remains unclear. The germline V gene has CDR1 SGHAT and CDR2 FQNNGV. Trimming cost V 2 bases and J 3 bases, with 7 bases left between them. The CDR3 contains 13 residues. The CDR3 DNA follows: TGTGCCAGCAGCTTAATGGGCGACTATGGCTACACCTTC. Residues: CASSLMGDYGYTF.